This T cell receptor beta chain was sequenced during a study of blood T cell repertoires in COVID-19. Study as a whole: Acute and convalescent COVID-19 samples came from the United States, Italy and Spain.

This clone was seen only once. As originally analysed: Estimation of nucleated cell counts was performed using reference gene primer amplification. Profiled with immunoSEQ multiplex PCR; TCRdb holds only in-frame clones, not every one. From that table come the V and J calls and clone size; the DNA was used to work out D and trimming. The table records roughly 300,000 clones, 80% to 95% of them present only once. CDR1 is LNHDA and CDR2 is SQIVND in the germline V gene (reference sequence). The J segment lost 2 bases and the V segment lost 3 bases, leaving 2 bases of the junction unmatched. CDR3 size: 14 residues. This study enrolled people aged about 18 to 90 from 24 US geographic areas.

The chain recombines TRBV19 with TRBJ2-7; 9 nucleotides line up with TRBD1. Sequencing input: PBMCs or T cells enriched from blood (not recorded which). The TCR sequence derives from a woman aged 30 to 39 who had recovered from COVID-19. The CDR3 here is CASSITGGPYEQYF. The CDR3 bases are TGTGCCAGTAGTATTACAGGGGGCCCCTACGAGCAGTACTTC.